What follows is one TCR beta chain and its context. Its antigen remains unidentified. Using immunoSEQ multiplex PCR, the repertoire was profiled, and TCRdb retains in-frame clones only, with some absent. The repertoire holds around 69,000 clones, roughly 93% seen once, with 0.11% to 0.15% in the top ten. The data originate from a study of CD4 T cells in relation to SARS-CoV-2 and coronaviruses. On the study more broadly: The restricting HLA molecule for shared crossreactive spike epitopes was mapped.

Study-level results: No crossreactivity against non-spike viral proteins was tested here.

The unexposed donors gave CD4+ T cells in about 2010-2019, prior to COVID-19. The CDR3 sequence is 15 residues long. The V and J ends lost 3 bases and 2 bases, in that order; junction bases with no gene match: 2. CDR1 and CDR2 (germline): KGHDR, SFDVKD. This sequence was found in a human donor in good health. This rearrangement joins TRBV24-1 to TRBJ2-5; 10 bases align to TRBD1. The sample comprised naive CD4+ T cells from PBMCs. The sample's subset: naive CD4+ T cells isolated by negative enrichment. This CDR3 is CATSDPGQGQETQYF. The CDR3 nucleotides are TGTGCCACCAGTGATCCGGGACAGGGGCAAGAGACCCAGTACTTC.